This T cell receptor beta chain originates from a study of blood T cell repertoires in COVID-19. The table came from immunoSEQ multiplex PCR; TCRdb's copy has only in-frame clones and leaves some out. This table holds approximately 74,000 clones, 88% found once. Specimen: peripheral blood. This TCR derives from a woman aged 55-70 years with acute or convalescent COVID-19.

CDR3 sequence (DNA): TGCGCCAGCAGCTTGGCAGGGTGGAACACTGAAGCTTTCTTT. As protein: CASSLAGWNTEAFF. The rearrangement joins TRBV5-1 to TRBJ1-1; D is possibly TRBD1 (5 bases). The CDR3 contains 14 residues. From germline, CDR1 is SGHRS and CDR2 YFSETQ. Trimming stripped 0 bases from V and 1 base from J, with 7 bases between.